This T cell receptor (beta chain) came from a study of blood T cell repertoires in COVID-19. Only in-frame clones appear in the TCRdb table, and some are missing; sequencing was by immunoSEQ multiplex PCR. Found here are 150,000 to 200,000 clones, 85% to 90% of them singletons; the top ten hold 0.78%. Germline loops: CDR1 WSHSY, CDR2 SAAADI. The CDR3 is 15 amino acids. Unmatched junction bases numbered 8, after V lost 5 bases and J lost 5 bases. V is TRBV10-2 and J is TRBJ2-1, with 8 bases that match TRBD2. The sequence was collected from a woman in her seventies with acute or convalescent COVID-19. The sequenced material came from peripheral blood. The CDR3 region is CASSRTSQGNNEQFF. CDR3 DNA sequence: TGCGCCAGCAGTAGGACTAGCCAAGGAAACAATGAGCAGTTCTTC.